Below are 4 T cell receptor beta chains sequenced from a single sample in a study of identical twins (dated by TCRdb to the mid-2010s). The library was generated by 5' RACE. Sequenced on an Illumina HiSeq 2000. TCRdb redid the processing of the public reads, applying fastp at Q25 and MiXCR, and retained in-frame beta chains. One record per CDR3 amino acid sequence lists the most common genes and DNA. This sample gives 650,000 to 750,000 distinct CDR3 sequences in total; about 20% of them show up just once. Together, the top ten hold about 4.3% of the sample. This sample was also put to use in a study of T cells expressing NK-cell markers.

The sample was PBMCs. Source of these receptors: a woman between 18 and 29 years old in good health.

This chain links TRBV5-1 with TRBJ2-5; D unresolved. Germline V gene sequence: CDR1 SGHRS, CDR2 YFSETQ. V was clipped by 4 bases and J by 1 base, with 17 bases between them. The CDR3 has 16 residues. The CDR3 is CASSHFSGPGQETQYF. CDR3 in DNA: TGCGCCAGCAGCCACTTCTCGGGCCCCGGCCAAGAGACCCAGTACTTC.

This clonotype showed up just a few times. The gene calls are TRBV12-3 or TRBV12-4 and TRBJ2-7; D possibly corresponds to TRBD2 (6 bases). V shed 8 bases and J shed 3 bases, with 17 bases lying between them. This CDR3 is 14 amino acids long. CDR3 nucleotides: TGTGCCAGCCGTCTTTCCGGCGGGAACTACGAGCAGTACTTC. Protein: CASRLSGGNYEQYF.

This clonotype turned up a few times. This chain uses TRBV4-2 with TRBJ2-1; 8 bases are a match to TRBD2. After removal of 0 bases from V and 6 bases from J, the junction contained 4 bases not matched to a gene. Germline loops: CDR1 LGHNA, CDR2 YNFKEQ. The CDR3 is 15 amino acids. CDR3 nucleotide sequence: TGTGCCAGCAGCCAAGATGAGGGACTAGTCAATGAGCAGTTCTTC. Protein product: CASSQDEGLVNEQFF.

This clonotype showed up many times. The chain couples TRBV20-1 to TRBJ2-3; TRBD2 matches 7 bases. CDR3 size: 14 residues. Trimming cost V 4 bases and J 0 bases; bases outside gene matches: 4. From germline, CDR1 is DFQATT and CDR2 SNEGSKA (reference sequence). The CDR3: CSAKVSGSTDTQYF. The CDR3 coding sequence is TGCAGTGCTAAAGTTAGCGGGAGCACAGATACGCAGTATTTT.